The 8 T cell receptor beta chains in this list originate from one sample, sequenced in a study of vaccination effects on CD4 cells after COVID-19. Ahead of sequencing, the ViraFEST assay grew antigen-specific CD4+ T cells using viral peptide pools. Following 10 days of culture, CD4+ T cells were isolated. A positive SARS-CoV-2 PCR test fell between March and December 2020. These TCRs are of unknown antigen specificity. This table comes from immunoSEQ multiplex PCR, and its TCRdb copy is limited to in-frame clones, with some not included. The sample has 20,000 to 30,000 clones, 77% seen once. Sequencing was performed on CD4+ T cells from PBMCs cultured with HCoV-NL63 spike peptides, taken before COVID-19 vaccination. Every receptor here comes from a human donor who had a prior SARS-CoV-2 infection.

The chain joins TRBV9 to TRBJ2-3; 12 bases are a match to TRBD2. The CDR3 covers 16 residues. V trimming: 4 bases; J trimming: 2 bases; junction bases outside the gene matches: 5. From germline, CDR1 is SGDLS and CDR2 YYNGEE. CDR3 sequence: CASSTLAGGPTDTQYF. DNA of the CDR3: TGTGCCAGCAGCACCCTAGCGGGGGGGCCCACAGATACGCAGTATTTT.

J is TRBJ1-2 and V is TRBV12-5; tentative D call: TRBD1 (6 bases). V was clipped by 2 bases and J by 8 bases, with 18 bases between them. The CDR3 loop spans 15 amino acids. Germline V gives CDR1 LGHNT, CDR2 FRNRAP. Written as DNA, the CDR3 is TGTGCTAGTGGTTTGTCACCTGCAGGGGCTCGCGGCTACACCTTC. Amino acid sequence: CASGLSPAGARGYTF. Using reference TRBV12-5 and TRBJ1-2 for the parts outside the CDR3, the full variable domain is DARVTQTPRHKVTEMGQEVTMRCQPILGHNTVFWYRQTMMQGLELLAYFRNRAPLDDSGMPKDRFSAEMPDATLATLKIQPSEPRDSAVYFCASGLSPAGARGYTFGSGTRLTVV.

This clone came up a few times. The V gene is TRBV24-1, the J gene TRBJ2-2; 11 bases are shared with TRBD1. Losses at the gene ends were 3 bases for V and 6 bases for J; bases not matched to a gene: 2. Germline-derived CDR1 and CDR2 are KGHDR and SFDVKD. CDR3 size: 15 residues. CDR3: CATSDPGQGAGELFF. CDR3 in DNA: TGTGCCACCAGTGATCCGGGACAGGGGGCCGGGGAGCTGTTTTTT.

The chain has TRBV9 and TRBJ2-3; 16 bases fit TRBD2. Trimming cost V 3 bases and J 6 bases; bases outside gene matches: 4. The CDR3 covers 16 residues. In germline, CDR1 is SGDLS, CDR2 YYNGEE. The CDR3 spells CASSAGLAGGLDTQYF. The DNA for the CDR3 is TGTGCCAGCAGCGCGGGACTAGCGGGGGGGCTGGATACGCAGTATTTT. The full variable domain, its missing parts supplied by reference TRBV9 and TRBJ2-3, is DSGVTQTPKHLITATGQRVTLRCSPRSGDLSVYWYQQSLDQGLQFLIQYYNGEERAKGNILERFSAQQFPDLHSELNLSSLELGDSALYFCASSAGLAGGLDTQYFGPGTRLTVL.

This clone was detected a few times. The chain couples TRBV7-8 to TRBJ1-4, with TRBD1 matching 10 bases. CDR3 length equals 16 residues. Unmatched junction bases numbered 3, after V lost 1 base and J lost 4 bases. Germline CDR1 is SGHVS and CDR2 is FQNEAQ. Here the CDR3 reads CASSLVGTGVNEKLFF. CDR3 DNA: TGTGCCAGCAGCTTAGTCGGGACAGGGGTTAATGAAAAACTGTTTTTT.

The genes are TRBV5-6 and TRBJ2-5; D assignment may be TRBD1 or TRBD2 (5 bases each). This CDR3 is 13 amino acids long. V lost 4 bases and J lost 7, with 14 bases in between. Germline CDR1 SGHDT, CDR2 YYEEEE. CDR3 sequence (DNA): TGTGCCAGCAGCCCCGGTGGGGGTTGGACCCAGTACTTC. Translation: CASSPGGGWTQYF.

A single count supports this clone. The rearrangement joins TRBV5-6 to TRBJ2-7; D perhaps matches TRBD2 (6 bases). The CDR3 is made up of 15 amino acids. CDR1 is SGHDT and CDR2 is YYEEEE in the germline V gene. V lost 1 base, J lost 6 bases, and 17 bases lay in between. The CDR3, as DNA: TGTGCCAGCAGCTTGAGCGGGTTCGATTCTCTCGAGCAGTACTTC. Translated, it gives CASSLSGFDSLEQYF.

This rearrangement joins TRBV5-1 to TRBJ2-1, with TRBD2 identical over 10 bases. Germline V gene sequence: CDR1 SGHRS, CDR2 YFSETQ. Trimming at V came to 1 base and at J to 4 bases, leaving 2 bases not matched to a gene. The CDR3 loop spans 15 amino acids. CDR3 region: CASSLTSGEYNEQFF. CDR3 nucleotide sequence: TGCGCCAGCAGCTTGACTAGCGGGGAGTACAATGAGCAGTTCTTC.